This T cell receptor (beta chain) was sequenced in a study of T-cell reconstitution after alpha-beta-depleted transplantation in children. General study results and limits: Expanded graft clones, several hundred of them, were reportedly the source of alpha-beta T cells about two months after transplant.

Regarding this clonotype: Its matching antigen is unknown.

V shed 1 base and J 6 bases; nucleotides not matched to a gene: 12. The CDR3 is 17 residues long. Germline CDR1 LGHNA, CDR2 YSLEER. Preparation of the TCRbeta library used unique molecular identifiers. Via MiXCR, TCRdb re-called the PCR reads, giving one row per CDR3 protein. The sample carries about 350,000 distinct CDR3 sequences, 15% to 20% recorded once. The TCR was taken from a male patient aged 2-15 years who had a stem cell transplant for acute lymphoblastic leukemia, so the T cells may come from the graft donor. The source was PBMCs, mostly from graft donor cells, collected 360 days after TCRalphabeta/CD19-depleted stem cell transplant. V usage is TRBV4-3 and J usage is TRBJ2-1; 7 nucleotides agree with TRBD1. CDR3 bases: TGCGCCAGCAGCCAAGCCCCGGGACAGACGATCGGCAATGAGCAGTTCTTC. Amino acid sequence: CASSQAPGQTIGNEQFF.